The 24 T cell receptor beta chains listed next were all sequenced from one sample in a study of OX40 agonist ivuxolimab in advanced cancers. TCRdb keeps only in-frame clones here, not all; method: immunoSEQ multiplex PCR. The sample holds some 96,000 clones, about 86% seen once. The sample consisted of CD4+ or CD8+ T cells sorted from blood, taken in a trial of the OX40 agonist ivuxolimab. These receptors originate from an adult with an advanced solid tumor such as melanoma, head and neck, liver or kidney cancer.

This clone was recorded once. CDR3 residues: CASSYRSYEQYF. The CDR3 DNA reads as TGTGCCAGCAGTTATCGGTCCTACGAGCAGTACTTC. The chain links TRBV6-6 to TRBJ2-7; D gene unclear. Germline lookup yields CDR1 MNHNY and CDR2 SVGAGI (reference sequence). V lost 3 bases and J lost 1, with 4 bases in between. This CDR3 comprises 12 residues.

CDR3: CASSQDLTSGRYGYTF. The CDR3 DNA is TGCGCCAGCAGCCAAGATCTCACCTCCGGGCGATATGGCTACACCTTC. The chain is built from TRBV4-3 and TRBJ1-2; D gene unclear. Germline V lookup: CDR1 LGHNA, CDR2 YSLEER. Trimming took 0 bases from V and 5 from J, leaving 16 bases between them. This CDR3 is built from 16 residues.

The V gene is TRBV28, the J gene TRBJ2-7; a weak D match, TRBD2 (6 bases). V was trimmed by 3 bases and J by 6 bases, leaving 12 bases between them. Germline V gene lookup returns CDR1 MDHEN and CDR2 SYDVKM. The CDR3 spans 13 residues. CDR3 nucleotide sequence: TGTGCCAGCAGTTTTGGAGGGGCTCGCGAGCAGTACTTC. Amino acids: CASSFGGAREQYF.

CDR3 protein: CASSSWTSREETQYF. The CDR3, as DNA: TGTGCCAGTAGTTCTTGGACTAGCCGAGAAGAGACCCAGTACTTC. The chain employs TRBV19 and TRBJ2-5, with 8 bases aligning to TRBD2. The CDR3 is made up of 15 amino acids. The ends lost 5 bases at V and 3 bases at J; junction bases unmatched: 8. The germline V gene has CDR1 LNHDA and CDR2 SQIVND (reference sequence).

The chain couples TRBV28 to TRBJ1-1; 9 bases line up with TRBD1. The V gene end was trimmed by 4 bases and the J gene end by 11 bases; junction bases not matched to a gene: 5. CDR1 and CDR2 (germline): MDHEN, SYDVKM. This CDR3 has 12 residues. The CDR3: CASSYRGLFAFF. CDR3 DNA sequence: TGTGCCAGCAGTTACAGGGGGCTCTTTGCTTTCTTT.

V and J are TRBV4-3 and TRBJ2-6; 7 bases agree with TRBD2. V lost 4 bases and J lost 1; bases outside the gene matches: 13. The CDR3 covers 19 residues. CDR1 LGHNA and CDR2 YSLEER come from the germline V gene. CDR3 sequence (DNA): TGCGCCAGCAGCCCCTTGGGAGGGATCGGGTCTTCTGGGGCCAACGTCCTGACTTTC. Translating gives CASSPLGGIGSSGANVLTF.

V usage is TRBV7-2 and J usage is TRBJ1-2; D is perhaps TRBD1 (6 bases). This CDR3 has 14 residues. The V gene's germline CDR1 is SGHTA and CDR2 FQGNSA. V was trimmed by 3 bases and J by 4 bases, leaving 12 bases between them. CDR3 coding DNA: TGTGCCAGCAGCTTCAGAGGACAGCCCTATGGCTACACCTTC. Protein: CASSFRGQPYGYTF.

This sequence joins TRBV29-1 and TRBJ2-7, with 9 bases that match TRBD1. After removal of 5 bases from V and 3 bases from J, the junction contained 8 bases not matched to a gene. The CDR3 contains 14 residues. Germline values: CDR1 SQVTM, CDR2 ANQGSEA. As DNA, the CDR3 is TGCAGCGTTAGTCGGGAGACAGGGGGCTACGAGCAGTACTTC. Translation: CSVSRETGGYEQYF.

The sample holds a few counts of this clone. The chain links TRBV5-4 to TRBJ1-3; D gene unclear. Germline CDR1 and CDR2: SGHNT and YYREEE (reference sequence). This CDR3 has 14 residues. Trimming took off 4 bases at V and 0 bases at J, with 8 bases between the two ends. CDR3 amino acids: CASSQDLSGNTIYF. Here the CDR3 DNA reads TGTGCCAGCAGCCAGGACCTCTCTGGAAACACCATATATTTT.

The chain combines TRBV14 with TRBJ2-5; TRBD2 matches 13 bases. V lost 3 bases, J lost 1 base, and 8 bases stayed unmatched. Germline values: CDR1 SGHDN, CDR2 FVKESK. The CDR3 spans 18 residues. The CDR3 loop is CASSHPFRLAGGQETQYF. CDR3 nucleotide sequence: TGTGCCAGCAGCCATCCGTTTCGACTAGCGGGAGGCCAAGAGACCCAGTACTTC.

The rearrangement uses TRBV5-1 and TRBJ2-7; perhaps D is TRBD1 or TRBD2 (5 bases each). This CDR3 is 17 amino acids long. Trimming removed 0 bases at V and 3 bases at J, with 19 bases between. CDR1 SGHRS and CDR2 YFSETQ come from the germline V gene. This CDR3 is CASSLVPGRSGSYEQYF. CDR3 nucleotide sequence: TGCGCCAGCAGCTTGGTACCGGGACGCTCAGGGAGCTACGAGCAGTACTTC.

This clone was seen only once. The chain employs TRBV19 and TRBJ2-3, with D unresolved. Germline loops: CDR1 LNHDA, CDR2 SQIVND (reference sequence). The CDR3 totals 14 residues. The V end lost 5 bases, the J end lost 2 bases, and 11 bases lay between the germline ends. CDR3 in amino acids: CASSPLMATDTQYF. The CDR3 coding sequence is TGTGCCAGTAGTCCCCTCATGGCCACAGATACGCAGTATTTT.

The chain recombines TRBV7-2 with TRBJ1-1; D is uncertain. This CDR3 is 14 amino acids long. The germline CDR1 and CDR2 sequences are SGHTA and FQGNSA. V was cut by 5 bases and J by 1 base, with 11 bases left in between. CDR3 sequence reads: CASSRRLKNTEAFF. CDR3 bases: TGTGCCAGCAGCCGACGGCTTAAGAACACTGAAGCTTTCTTT.

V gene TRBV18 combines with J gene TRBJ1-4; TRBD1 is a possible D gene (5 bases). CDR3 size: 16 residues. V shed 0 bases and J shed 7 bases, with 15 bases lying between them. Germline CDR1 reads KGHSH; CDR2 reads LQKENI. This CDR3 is CASSPPRGPVGEKLFF. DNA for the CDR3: TGTGCCAGCTCACCACCGAGGGGCCCTGTAGGTGAAAAACTGTTTTTT.

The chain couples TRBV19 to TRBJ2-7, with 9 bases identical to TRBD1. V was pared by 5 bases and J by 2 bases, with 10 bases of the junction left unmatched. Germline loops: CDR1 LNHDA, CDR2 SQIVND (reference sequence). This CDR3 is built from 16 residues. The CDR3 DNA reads TGTGCCAGTAGTTCTGGACAGGGGAGTCTCGCCTACGAGCAGTACTTC. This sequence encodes CASSSGQGSLAYEQYF. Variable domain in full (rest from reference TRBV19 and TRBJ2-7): DGGITQSPKYLFRKEGQNVTLSCEQNLNHDAMYWYRQDPGQGLRLIYYSQIVNDFQKGDIAEGYSVSREKKESFPLTVTSAQKNPTAFYLCASSSGQGSLAYEQYFGPGTRLTVT.

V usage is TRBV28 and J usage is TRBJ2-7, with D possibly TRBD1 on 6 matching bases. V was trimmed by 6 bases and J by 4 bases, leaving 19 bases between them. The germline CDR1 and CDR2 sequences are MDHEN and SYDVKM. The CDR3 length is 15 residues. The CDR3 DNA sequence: TGTGCCAGCAGGACCGCCGGGACACGTATTTACGAGCAGTACTTC. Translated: CASRTAGTRIYEQYF.

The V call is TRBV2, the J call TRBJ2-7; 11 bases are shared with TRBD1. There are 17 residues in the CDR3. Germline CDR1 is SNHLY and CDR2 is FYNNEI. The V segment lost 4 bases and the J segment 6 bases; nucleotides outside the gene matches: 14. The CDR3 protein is CASSASSGGTGGGEQYF. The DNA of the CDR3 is TGTGCCAGCAGTGCCTCCTCGGGAGGGACAGGGGGAGGCGAGCAGTACTTC.

CDR3 sequence: CATGQVPTQPQHF. CDR3 nucleotides: TGTGCCACTGGACAGGTCCCGACTCAGCCCCAGCATTTT. The V call is TRBV19, the J call TRBJ1-5; 7 nucleotides agree with TRBD1. This CDR3 is 13 amino acids long. Trimming removed 10 bases from V and 6 bases from J; junction bases left unmatched: 9. Germline V gene sequence: CDR1 LNHDA, CDR2 SQIVND (reference sequence).

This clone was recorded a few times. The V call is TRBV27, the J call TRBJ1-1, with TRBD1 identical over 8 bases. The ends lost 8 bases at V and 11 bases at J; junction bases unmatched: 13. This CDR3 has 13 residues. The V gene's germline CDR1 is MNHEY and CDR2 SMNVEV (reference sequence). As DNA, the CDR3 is TGTGCCAGCTCTCGAAGTGGACAGGGCTCGGCTTTCTTT. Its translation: CASSRSGQGSAFF.

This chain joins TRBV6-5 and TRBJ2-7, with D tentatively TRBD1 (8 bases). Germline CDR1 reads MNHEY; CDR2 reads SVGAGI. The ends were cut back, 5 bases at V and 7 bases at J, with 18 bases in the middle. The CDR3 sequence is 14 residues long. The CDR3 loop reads CASSPQGGGREQYF. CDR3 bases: TGTGCCAGCAGTCCACAGGGGGGAGGGCGTGAGCAGTACTTC.

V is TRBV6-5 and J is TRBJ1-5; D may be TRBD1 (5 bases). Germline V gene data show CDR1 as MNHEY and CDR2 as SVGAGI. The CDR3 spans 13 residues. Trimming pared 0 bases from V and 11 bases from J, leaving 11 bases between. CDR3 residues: CASSYSMGEAQHF. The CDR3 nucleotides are TGTGCCAGCAGTTACTCGATGGGGGAAGCCCAGCATTTT.

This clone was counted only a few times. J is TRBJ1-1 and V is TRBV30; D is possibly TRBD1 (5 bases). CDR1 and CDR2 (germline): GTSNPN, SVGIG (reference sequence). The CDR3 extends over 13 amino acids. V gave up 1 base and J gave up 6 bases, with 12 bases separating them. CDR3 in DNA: TGTGCCTGGAGTGGGACAAACAGCGCTGAAGCTTTCTTT. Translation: CAWSGTNSAEAFF.

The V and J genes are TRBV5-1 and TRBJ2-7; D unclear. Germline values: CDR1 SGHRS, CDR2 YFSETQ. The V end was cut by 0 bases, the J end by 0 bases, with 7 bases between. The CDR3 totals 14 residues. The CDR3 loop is CASSLGPLSYEQYF. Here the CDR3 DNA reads TGCGCCAGCAGCTTGGGTCCTCTCTCCTACGAGCAGTACTTC. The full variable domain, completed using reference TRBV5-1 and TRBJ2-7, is KAGVTQTPRYLIKTRGQQVTLSCSPISGHRSVSWYQQTPGQGLQFLFEYFSETQRNKGNFPGRFSGRQFSNSRSEMNVSTLELGDSALYLCASSLGPLSYEQYFGPGTRLTVT.

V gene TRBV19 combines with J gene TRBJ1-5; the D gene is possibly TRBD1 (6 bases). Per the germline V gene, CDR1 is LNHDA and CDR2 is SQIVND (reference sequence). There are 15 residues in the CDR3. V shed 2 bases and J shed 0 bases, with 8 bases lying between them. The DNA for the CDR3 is TGTGCCAGTAGTATAATGGGACATAGCAATCAGCCCCAGCATTTT. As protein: CASSIMGHSNQPQHF.